The clone carrying this T cell receptor (beta chain) was recorded once. Antigen unknown. The sample comes from a study of cytomegalovirus exposure and HLA in healthy donors. Study-wide results and limits: Certain sequence variants were highly shared and formed a cluster, and this cluster was likely a sequencing artifact. Analysis was carried out at a later point, and it linked a missense DCLRE1C variant to TCR beta V- and J-gene trimming.

60 Vbeta and 13 Jbeta primers were used in PCR. Repertoires were generated with immunoSEQ multiplex PCR, while TCRdb's copy carries only in-frame clones and drops some. The table records tens of thousands of clones, around four fifths of them present only once. Looked up from germline, CDR1 is MNHEY and CDR2 is SMNVEV (reference sequence). The CDR3 runs to 12 residues. V shed 8 bases, J shed 4 bases, and the junction held 4 bases outside the gene matches. Despite likely unrecorded immune exposures, the donors were nominally healthy at the time of sampling. The chain joins TRBV27 to TRBJ1-2, with TRBD1 matching 7 bases. This TCR came from a woman between 40 and 50 years old in good health and CMV-seronegative. The sequencing sample was made of PBMCs. This chain's CDR3 is CASRGGGYGYTF. As DNA, the CDR3 is TGTGCCAGCCGAGGGGGCGGCTATGGCTACACCTTC.